The source of this TCR beta chain is a study of PD-1 blockade in classical Hodgkin lymphoma. Time point described: cycle 4 day 1 (C4D1), after 6 weeks of nivolumab. No patient escaped relapse after autologous stem cell transplantation, and brentuximab vedotin exposure varied. The best responses consisted of complete response, partial response or progressive disease. Whole-study results and caveats: Reports indicated that newly diagnosed patients had lower baseline TCR diversity than healthy donors did. Excluded were patients who started nivolumab under 1 year after ASCT, a group that had lower diversity. Partial responders and progressors had significantly lower baseline TCR diversity.

Some clones are missing from TCRdb's copy, which holds only in-frame ones; the method was immunoSEQ multiplex PCR. Counted here are approximately 61,000 clones, approximately 90% occurring once; the ten biggest clones make up about 8.1%. Of note for this clone: The antigen remains undetermined.

The material was peripheral blood mononuclear cells (PBMCs), obtained before the fourth cycle of nivolumab. The sequence was collected from a human donor with classical Hodgkin lymphoma.

In DNA, the CDR3 is TGTGCCAGCAGTGTATCGGGGACCCTGAACACTGAAGCTTTCTTT. Its protein product is CASSVSGTLNTEAFF. The chain carries TRBV6-5 and TRBJ1-1, with D possibly being TRBD1 (5 bases). This CDR3 spans 15 amino acids. Trimming pared 5 bases from V and 0 bases from J, leaving 13 bases between. In germline, CDR1 is MNHEY, CDR2 SVGAGI.